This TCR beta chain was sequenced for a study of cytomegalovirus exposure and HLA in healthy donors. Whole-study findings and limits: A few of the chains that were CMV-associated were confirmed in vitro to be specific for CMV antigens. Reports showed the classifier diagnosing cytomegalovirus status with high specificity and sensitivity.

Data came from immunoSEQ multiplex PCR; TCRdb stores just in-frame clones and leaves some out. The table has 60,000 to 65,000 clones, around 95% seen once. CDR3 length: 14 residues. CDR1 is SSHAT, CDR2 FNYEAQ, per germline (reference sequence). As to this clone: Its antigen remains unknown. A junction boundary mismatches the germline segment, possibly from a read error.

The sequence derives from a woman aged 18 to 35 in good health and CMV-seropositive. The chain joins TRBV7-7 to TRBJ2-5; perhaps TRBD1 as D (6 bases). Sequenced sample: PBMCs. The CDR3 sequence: CASSPYRVQETQYF. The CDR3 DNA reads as TGTGCTAGCAGCCCCTACAGGGTACAAGAGACCCAGTACTTC.